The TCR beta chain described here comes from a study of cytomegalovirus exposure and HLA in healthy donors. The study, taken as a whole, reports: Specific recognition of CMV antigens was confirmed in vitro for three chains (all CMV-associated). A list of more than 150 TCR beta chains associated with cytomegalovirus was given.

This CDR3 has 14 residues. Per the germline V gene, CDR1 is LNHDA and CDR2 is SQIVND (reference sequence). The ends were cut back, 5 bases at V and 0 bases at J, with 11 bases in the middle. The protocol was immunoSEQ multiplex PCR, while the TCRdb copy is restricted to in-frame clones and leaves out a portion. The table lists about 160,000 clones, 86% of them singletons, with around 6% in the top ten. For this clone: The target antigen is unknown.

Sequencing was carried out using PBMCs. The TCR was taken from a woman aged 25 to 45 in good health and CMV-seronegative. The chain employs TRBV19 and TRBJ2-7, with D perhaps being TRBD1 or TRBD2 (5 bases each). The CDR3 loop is CASSSSGSSYEQYF. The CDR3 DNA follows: TGTGCCAGTAGTTCGTCAGGGAGCTCCTACGAGCAGTACTTC. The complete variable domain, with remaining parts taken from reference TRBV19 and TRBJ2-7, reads DGGITQSPKYLFRKEGQNVTLSCEQNLNHDAMYWYRQDPGQGLRLIYYSQIVNDFQKGDIAEGYSVSREKKESFPLTVTSAQKNPTAFYLCASSSSGSSYEQYFGPGTRLTVT.